This is a list of T cell receptor beta chains from one sample in a study of T cells in Graves' hyperthyroidism and ophthalmopathy. TCRdb itself ran the multiplex PCR reads through MiXCR, one entry per CDR3 protein. This table has about 400,000 distinct CDR3 sequences, approximately 15% appearing once. The source material was blood. The receptor set was obtained from a woman between 18 and 30 years old with Graves' hyperthyroidism that later progressed to Graves' ophthalmopathy. Both conserved end residues are part of each CDR3. A D gene is named only where the DNA matches it firmly. The size entry is marked missing in some rows and otherwise reads once, few, many or a size class.

size	D	V	J	CDR3	DNA
many	TRBD2	TRBV11-1	TRBJ2-1	CASSLPGTSGRGDEQFF	TGTGCCAGCAGCTTACCCGGGACTAGCGGGAGAGGGGATGAGCAGTTCTTC
many	TRBD2	TRBV28	TRBJ2-1	CASSTSGTSGNEQFF	TGTGCCAGCAGCACCTCTGGGACTAGCGGGAATGAGCAGTTCTTC
-	-	TRBV6-1	TRBJ2-2	CASSSAEPGTGELFF	TGTGCCAGCAGCTCGGCTGAGCCGGGCACCGGGGAGCTGTTTTTT
few	TRBD1	TRBV5-1	TRBJ1-1	CASSLAAGQVNTEAFF	TGCGCCAGCAGCTTGGCCGCGGGACAGGTTAACACTGAAGCTTTCTTT
many	TRBD1	TRBV2	TRBJ1-5	CASGQDRGNQPQHF	TGTGCCAGCGGCCAGGACAGGGGAAATCAGCCCCAGCATTTT
few	TRBD1	TRBV12-3/TRBV12-4	TRBJ2-7	CASSSGGLNYKQYF	TGTGCCAGCAGTTCAGGGGGCCTGAACTACAAGCAGTACTTC
many	TRBD1	TRBV6-1	TRBJ1-3	CASSEQGGRRLSGNTIYF	TGTGCCAGCAGTGAGCAGGGGGGCAGAAGACTCTCTGGAAACACCATATATTTT
many	-	TRBV7-9	TRBJ1-4	CASSLDPSTVGNLFF	TGTGCCAGCAGCTTAGACCCCTCCACTGTAGGAAACCTGTTTTTT
many	-	TRBV28	TRBJ2-7	CASSFPTSGGLVYEQYF	TGTGCCAGCAGTTTCCCCACGTCCGGGGGTTTGGTTTACGAGCAGTACTTC
few	-	TRBV27	TRBJ2-7	CASSLDWTPRVYEQYF	TGTGCCAGCAGTTTAGATTGGACACCAAGGGTCTACGAGCAGTACTTC
many	TRBD2	TRBV5-1	TRBJ2-3	CASSLVPPSGSGGDTQYF	TGCGCCAGCAGCTTGGTCCCTCCGAGCGGGAGTGGTGGAGATACGCAGTATTTT
many	-	TRBV20-1	TRBJ2-5	CSPSLSAPMRETQYF	TGCAGCCCTTCTCTGTCGGCCCCGATGAGGGAGACCCAGTACTTC
many	-	TRBV9	TRBJ2-1	CASSVGISQNEQFF	TGTGCCAGCAGCGTAGGGATTAGCCAGAATGAGCAGTTCTTC
many	-	TRBV5-6	TRBJ1-1	CASRGGLNTEAFF	TGTGCCAGCAGGGGGGGACTCAACACTGAAGCTTTCTTT
-	TRBD1	TRBV13	TRBJ2-7	CASSPKPTDRGGYEQYF	TGTGCCAGCAGCCCAAAGCCCACGGACAGGGGAGGGTACGAGCAGTACTTC
many	-	TRBV7-9	TRBJ1-2	CASSVTGYGYTF	TGTGCCAGCAGCGTGACAGGCTATGGCTACACCTTC